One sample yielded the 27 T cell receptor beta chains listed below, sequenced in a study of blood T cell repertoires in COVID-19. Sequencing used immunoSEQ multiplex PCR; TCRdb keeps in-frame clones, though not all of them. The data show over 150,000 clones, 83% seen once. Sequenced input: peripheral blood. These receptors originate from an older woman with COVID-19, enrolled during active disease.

The DNA of the CDR3 is TGTGCCAGCAGCTTAGCATGGGCTAGCGATAACGAGCAGTACTTC. This codes for CASSLAWASDNEQYF. The chain combines TRBV7-2 with TRBJ2-7; the D gene is possibly TRBD2 (6 bases). This CDR3 comprises 15 residues. Germline loops: CDR1 SGHTA, CDR2 FQGNSA. Trimming took 0 bases from V and 5 from J, leaving 14 bases between them.

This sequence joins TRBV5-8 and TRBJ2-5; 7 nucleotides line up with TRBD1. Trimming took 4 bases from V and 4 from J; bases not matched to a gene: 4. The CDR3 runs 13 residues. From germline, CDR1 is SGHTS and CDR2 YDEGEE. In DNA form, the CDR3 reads TGTGCCAGCAGCACGGACAGGCGAGAGACCCAGTACTTC. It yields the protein CASSTDRRETQYF.

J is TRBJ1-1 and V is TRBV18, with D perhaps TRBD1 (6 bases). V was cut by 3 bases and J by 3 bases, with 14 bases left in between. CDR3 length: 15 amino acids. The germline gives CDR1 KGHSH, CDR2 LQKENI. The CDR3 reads CASSPLQDRHTEAFF. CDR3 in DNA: TGTGCCAGCTCACCGCTTCAGGACAGACACACTGAAGCTTTCTTT.

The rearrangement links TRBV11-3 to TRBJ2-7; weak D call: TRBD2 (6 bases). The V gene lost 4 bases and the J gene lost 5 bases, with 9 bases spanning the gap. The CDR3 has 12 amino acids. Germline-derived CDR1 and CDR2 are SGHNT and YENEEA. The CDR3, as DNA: TGTGCCAGCAGCTCCTCGGGGGACGAGCAGTACTTC. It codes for CASSSSGDEQYF.

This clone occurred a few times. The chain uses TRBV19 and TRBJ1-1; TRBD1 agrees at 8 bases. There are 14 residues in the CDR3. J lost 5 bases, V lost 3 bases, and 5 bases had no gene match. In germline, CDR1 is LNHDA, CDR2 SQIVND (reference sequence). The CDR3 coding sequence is TGTGCCAGTAGTATGCAGGGGGCTTATACTGAAGCTTTCTTT. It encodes CASSMQGAYTEAFF.

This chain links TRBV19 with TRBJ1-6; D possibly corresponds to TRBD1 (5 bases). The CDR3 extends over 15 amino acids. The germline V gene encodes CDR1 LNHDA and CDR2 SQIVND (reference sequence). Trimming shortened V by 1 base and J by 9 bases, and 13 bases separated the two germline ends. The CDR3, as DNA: TGTGCCAGTAGTATAGCTGGGGACTCGGGTTCACCCCTCCACTTT. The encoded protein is CASSIAGDSGSPLHF. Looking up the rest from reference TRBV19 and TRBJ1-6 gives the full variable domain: DGGITQSPKYLFRKEGQNVTLSCEQNLNHDAMYWYRQDPGQGLRLIYYSQIVNDFQKGDIAEGYSVSREKKESFPLTVTSAQKNPTAFYLCASSIAGDSGSPLHFGNGTRLTVT.

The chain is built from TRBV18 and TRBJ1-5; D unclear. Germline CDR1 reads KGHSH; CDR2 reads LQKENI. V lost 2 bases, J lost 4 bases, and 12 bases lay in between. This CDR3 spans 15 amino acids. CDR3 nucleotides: TGTGCCAGCTCACCAACGTCTAACAGAAATCAGCCCCAGCATTTT. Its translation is CASSPTSNRNQPQHF.

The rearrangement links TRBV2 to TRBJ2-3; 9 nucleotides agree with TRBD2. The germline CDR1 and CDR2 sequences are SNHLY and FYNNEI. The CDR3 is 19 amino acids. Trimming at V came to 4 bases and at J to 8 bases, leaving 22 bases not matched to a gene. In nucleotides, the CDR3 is TGTGCCAGCAGTGTGGTTAATGGGACTAGCCGACGGGGCCAGGGTACGCAGTATTTT. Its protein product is CASSVVNGTSRRGQGTQYF.

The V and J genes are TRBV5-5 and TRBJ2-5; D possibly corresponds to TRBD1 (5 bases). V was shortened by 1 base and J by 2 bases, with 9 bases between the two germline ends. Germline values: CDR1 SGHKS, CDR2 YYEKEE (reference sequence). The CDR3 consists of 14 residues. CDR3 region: CASSLSAGQETQYF. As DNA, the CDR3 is TGTGCCAGCAGCTTGAGCGCAGGGCAAGAGACCCAGTACTTC.

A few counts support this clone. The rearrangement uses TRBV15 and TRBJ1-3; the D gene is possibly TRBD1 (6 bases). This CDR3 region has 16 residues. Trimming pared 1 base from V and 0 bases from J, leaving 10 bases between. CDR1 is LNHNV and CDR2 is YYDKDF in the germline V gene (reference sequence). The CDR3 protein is CATSRGGGDSGNTIYF. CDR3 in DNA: TGTGCCACCAGCAGAGGAGGGGGGGACTCTGGAAACACCATATATTTT.

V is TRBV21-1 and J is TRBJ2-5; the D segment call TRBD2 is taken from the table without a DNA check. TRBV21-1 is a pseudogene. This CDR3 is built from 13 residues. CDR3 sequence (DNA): TGTGCCAGCAGCAAAGGGGAGAGGGAGACCCAGTACTTC. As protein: CASSKGERETQYF.

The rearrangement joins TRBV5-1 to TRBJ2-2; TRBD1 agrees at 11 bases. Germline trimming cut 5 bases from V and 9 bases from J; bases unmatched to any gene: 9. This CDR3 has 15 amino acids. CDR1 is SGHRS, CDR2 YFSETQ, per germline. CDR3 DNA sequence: TGCGCCAGCAGAGCGGGGACAGGGGGATTATGGGAGCTGTTTTTT. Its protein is CASRAGTGGLWELFF.

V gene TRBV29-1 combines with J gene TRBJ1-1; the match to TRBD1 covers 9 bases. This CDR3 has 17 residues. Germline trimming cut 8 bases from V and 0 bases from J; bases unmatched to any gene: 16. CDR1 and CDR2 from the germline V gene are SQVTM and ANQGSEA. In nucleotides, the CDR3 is TGCAGCCTCGAAGGGAGGGGACAGGGATCCATGAACACTGAAGCTTTCTTT. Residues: CSLEGRGQGSMNTEAFF.

Here the CDR3 reads CASSSFGTNNSPLHF. The CDR3 nucleotides are TGTGCCAGCAGCTCCTTCGGGACTAATAATTCACCCCTCCACTTT. The V and J genes are TRBV11-2 and TRBJ1-6; TRBD1 might be the D (5 bases). The length of the CDR3 is 15 residues. Per the germline V gene, CDR1 is SGHAT and CDR2 is FQNNGV. Trimming cost V 4 bases and J 5 bases, with 12 bases left between them.

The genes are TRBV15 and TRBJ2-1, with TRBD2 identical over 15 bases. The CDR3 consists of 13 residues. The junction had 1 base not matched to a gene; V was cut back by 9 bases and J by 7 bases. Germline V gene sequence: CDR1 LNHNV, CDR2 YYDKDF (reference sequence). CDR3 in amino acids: CATGLAGGNEQFF. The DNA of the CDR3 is TGTGCCACGGGACTAGCGGGGGGAAATGAGCAGTTCTTC.

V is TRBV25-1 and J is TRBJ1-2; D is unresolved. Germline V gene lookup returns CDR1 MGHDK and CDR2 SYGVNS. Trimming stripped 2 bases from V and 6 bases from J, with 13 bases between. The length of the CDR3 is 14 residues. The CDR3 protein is CASSERGIGDGYTF. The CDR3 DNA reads TGTGCCAGCAGTGAAAGAGGGATAGGCGATGGCTACACCTTC.

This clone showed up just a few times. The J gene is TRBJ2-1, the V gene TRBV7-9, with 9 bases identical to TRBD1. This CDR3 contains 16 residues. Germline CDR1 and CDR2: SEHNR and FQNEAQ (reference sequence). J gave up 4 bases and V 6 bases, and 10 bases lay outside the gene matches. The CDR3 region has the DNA TGTGCCAGCAGAAGAGGGACAGGGCACTTATACAATGAGCAGTTCTTC. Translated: CASRRGTGHLYNEQFF. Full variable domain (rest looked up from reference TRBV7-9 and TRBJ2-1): DTGVSQNPRHKITKRGQNVTFRCDPISEHNRLYWYRQTLGQGPEFLTYFQNEAQLEKSRLLSDRFSAERPKGSFSTLEIQRTEQGDSAMYLCASRRGTGHLYNEQFFGPGTRLTVL.

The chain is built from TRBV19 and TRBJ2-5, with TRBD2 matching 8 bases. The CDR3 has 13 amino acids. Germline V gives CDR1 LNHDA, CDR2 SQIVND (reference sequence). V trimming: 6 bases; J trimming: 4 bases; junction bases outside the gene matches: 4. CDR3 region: CASSPTSAETQYF. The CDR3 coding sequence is TGTGCCAGTAGCCCGACTAGCGCAGAGACCCAGTACTTC.

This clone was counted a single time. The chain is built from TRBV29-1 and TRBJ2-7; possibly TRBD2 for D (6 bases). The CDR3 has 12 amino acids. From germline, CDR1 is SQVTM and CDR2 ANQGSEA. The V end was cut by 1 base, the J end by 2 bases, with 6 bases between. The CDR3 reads CSVEGGTYEQYF. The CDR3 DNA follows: TGCAGCGTTGAAGGCGGGACCTACGAGCAGTACTTC.

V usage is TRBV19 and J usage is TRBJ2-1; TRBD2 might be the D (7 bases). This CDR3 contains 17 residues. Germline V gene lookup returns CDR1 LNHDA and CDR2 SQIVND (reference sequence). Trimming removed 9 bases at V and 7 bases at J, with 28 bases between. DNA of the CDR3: TGTGCCAGCAGGAGGGGGGGGCAGGTAAATATTGGGAATGAGCAGTTCTTC. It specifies CASRRGGQVNIGNEQFF. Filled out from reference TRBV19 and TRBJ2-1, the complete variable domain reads DGGITQSPKYLFRKEGQNVTLSCEQNLNHDAMYWYRQDPGQGLRLIYYSQIVNDFQKGDIAEGYSVSREKKESFPLTVTSAQKNPTAFYLCASRRGGQVNIGNEQFFGPGTRLTVL.

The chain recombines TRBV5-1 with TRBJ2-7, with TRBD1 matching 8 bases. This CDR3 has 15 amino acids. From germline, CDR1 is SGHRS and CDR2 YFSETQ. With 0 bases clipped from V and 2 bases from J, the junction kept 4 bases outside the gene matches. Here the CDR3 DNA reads TGCGCCAGCAGCTTGGGCGACAGGGGCCCCTACGAGCAGTACTTC. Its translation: CASSLGDRGPYEQYF.

The CDR3 loop is CSASHSTGELFF. The CDR3 DNA reads TGCAGTGCGAGTCATAGCACCGGGGAGCTGTTTTTT. The rearrangement uses TRBV20-1 and TRBJ2-2, with D uncertain. Germline V gene lookup returns CDR1 DFQATT and CDR2 SNEGSKA (reference sequence). Between the trimmed V and J ends, which lost 6 bases and 4 bases, there was a span of 9 bases. The CDR3 is 12 residues long.

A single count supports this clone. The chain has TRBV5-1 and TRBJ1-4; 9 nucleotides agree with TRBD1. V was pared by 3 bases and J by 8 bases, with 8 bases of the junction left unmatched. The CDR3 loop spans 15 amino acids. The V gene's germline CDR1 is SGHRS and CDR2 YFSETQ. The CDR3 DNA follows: TGCGCCAGCAGCTGGGGACAGGGTAAAGGCGAAAAACTGTTTTTT. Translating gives CASSWGQGKGEKLFF. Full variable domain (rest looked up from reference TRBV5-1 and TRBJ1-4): KAGVTQTPRYLIKTRGQQVTLSCSPISGHRSVSWYQQTPGQGLQFLFEYFSETQRNKGNFPGRFSGRQFSNSRSEMNVSTLELGDSALYLCASSWGQGKGEKLFFGSGTQLSVL.

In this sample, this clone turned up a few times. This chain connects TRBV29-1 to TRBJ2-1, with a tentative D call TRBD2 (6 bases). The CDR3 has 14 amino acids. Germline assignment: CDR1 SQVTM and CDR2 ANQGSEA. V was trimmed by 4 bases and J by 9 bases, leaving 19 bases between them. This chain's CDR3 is CSVAYLRGLSEQFF. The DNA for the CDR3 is TGCAGCGTTGCCTACTTACGGGGGTTAAGTGAGCAGTTCTTC.

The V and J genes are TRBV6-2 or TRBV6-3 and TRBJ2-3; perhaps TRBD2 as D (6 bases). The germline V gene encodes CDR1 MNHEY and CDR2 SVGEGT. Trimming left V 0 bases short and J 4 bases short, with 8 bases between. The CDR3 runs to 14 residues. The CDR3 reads CASSYSGEADTQYF. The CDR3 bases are TGTGCCAGCAGTTACTCCGGGGAGGCAGATACGCAGTATTTT.

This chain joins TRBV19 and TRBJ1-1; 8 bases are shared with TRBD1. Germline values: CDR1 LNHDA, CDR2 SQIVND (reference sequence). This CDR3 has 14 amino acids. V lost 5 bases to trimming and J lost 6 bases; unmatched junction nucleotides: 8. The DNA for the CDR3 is TGTGCCAGTAGTTTGGACAGGGCGGGGTCTGAAGCTTTCTTT. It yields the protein CASSLDRAGSEAFF. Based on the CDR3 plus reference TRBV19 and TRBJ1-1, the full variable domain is DGGITQSPKYLFRKEGQNVTLSCEQNLNHDAMYWYRQDPGQGLRLIYYSQIVNDFQKGDIAEGYSVSREKKESFPLTVTSAQKNPTAFYLCASSLDRAGSEAFFGQGTRLTVV.

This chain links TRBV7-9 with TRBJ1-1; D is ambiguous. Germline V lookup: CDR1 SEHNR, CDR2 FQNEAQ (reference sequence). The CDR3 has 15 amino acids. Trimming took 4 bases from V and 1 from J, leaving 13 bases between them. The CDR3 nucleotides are TGTGCCAGCAGCTACTTCTCGGGATCGAACACTGAAGCTTTCTTT. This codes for CASSYFSGSNTEAFF. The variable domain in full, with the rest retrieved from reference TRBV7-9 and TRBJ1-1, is DTGVSQNPRHKITKRGQNVTFRCDPISEHNRLYWYRQTLGQGPEFLTYFQNEAQLEKSRLLSDRFSAERPKGSFSTLEIQRTEQGDSAMYLCASSYFSGSNTEAFFGQGTRLTVV.